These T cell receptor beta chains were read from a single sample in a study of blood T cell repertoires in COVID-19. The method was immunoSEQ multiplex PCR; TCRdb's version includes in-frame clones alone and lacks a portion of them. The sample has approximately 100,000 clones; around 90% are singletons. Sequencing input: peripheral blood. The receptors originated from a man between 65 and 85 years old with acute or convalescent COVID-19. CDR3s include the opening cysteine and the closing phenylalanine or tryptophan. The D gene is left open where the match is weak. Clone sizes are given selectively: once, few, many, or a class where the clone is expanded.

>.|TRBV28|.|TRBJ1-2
CASRSGDSSYGYTF
TGTGCCAGCAGATCAGGGGATTCCAGCTATGGCTACACCTTC
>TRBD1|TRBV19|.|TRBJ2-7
CASSIGQGAFYEQYF
TGTGCCAGTAGTATCGGACAGGGGGCTTTCTACGAGCAGTACTTC
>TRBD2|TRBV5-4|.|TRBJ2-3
CASSLAGLGAGVDTQYF
TGTGCCAGCAGCTTGGCGGGCCTAGGGGCGGGAGTGGATACGCAGTATTTT
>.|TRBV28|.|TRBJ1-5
CASSLARGFNQPQHF
TGTGCCAGCAGTTTAGCCAGGGGATTCAATCAGCCCCAGCATTTT
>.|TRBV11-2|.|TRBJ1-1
CASSYGANTEAFF
TGTGCCAGCAGCTACGGTGCAAACACTGAAGCTTTCTTT
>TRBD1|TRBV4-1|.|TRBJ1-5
CARSPLGTGGSQPQHF
TGCGCCCGCAGCCCACTCGGGACAGGGGGCAGTCAGCCCCAGCATTTT
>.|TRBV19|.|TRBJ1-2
CASSSRGGLDNYGYTF
TGTGCCAGTAGTAGCCGCGGGGGGCTCGATAACTATGGCTACACCTTC
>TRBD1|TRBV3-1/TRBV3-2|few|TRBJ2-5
CASSQGIMTGVETQYF
TGTGCCAGCAGCCAAGGTATCATGACAGGGGTGGAGACCCAGTACTTC
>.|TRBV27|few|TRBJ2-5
CASSLEPVSGSWETQYF
TGTGCCAGCAGCTTGGAGCCAGTGAGCGGTTCGTGGGAGACCCAGTACTTC
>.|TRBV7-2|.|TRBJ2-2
CASSFLEGELFF
TGTGCCAGCAGCTTCCTTGAGGGGGAGCTGTTTTTT
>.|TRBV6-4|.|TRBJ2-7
CASSDTGFSEQYF
TGTGCCAGCAGTGACACAGGGTTCAGCGAGCAGTACTTC
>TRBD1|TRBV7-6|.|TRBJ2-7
CASSLEGAAEQYF
TGTGCCAGCAGCTTAGAGGGGGCCGCCGAGCAGTACTTC
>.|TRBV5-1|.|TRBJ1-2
CASSLDGTIYGYTF
TGCGCCAGCAGCTTGGATGGGACAATCTATGGCTACACCTTC